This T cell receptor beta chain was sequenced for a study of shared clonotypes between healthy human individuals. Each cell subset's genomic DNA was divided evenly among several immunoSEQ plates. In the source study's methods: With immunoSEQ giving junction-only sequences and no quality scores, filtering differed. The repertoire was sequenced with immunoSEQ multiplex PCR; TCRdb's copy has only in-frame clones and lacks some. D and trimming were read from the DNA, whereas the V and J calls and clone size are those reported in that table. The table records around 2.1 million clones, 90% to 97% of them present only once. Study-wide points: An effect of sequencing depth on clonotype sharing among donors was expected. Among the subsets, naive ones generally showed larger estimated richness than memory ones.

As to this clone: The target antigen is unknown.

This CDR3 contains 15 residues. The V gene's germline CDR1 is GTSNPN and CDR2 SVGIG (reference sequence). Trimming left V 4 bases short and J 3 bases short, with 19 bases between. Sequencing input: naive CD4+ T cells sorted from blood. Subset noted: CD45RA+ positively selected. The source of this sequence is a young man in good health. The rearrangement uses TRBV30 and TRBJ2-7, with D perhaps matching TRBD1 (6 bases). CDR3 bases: TGTGCCTGGAAGGGGGAACGGTACAAGGGCTACGAGCAGTACTTC. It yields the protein CAWKGERYKGYEQYF.